This is a list of T cell receptor beta chains from one sample in a study of cytomegalovirus exposure and HLA in healthy donors. The protocol was immunoSEQ multiplex PCR, while the TCRdb copy is restricted to in-frame clones and leaves out a portion. This repertoire comprises 150,000 or so clones; its ten largest clones make up 2.2%. The sequenced sample was PBMCs. These receptor sequences come from a young woman in good health and CMV-seronegative. Both conserved end residues are part of each CDR3. The D gene is left open where the match is weak.

TRBJ2-5,-,TRBV11-3,TGTGCCAGCAGCCGGGAAGAGACCCAGTACTTC,CASSREETQYF
TRBJ2-3,TRBD1,TRBV5-1,TGCGCCAGCAGCTTAATCCCACAGGGGACAGATACGCAGTATTTT,CASSLIPQGTDTQYF
TRBJ1-6,TRBD1,TRBV7-9,TGTGCCAGCAGCTCCCTCGGACAGGTCTCCTATAATTCACCCCTCCACTTT,CASSSLGQVSYNSPLHF
TRBJ1-3,-,TRBV10-3,TGTGCCATCAGAGAACAGTTCTCTGGAAACACCATATATTTT,CAIREQFSGNTIYF
TRBJ1-5,-,TRBV19,TGTGCCAGTACTCTTCGGGGGTTGGGTCACGGGCCCCAGCATTTT,CASTLRGLGHGPQHF
TRBJ2-3,-,TRBV29-1,TGCAGCCTAAGGGACTCCAACACAGATACGCAGTATTTT,CSLRDSNTDTQYF
TRBJ1-1,-,TRBV29-1,TGCAGCGTTGAAGGCAGGGCACAGGGCACTGAAGCTTTCTTT,CSVEGRAQGTEAFF
TRBJ2-1,TRBD2,TRBV5-1,TGCGCCAGCAGCTTCCCGGGGGGCAATGAGCAGTTCTTC,CASSFPGGNEQFF
TRBJ1-2,-,TRBV4-2,TGTGCCAGCAGCCAAGAAATGCGGAACTATGGCTACACCTTC,CASSQEMRNYGYTF
TRBJ1-5,-,TRBV9,TGTGCCAGCAGTCTCGGTTTGCGTCAGCCCCAGCATTTT,CASSLGLRQPQHF
TRBJ1-4,-,TRBV4-3,TGCGCCAGCAGCCAAGATTGGCGGGCAACTAATGAAAAACTGTTTTTT,CASSQDWRATNEKLFF
TRBJ2-7,TRBD1,TRBV19,TGTGCCAGTAGTCTACAGGGGGCGTACGAGCAGTACTTC,CASSLQGAYEQYF
TRBJ2-1,-,TRBV19,TGTGCCAGTAGTTCAGGGCTCAATGAGCAGTTCTTC,CASSSGLNEQFF
TRBJ2-1,-,TRBV11-3,TGTGCCAGCAGCTTTAGTAGAGGTACCTACAATGAGCAGTTCTTC,CASSFSRGTYNEQFF
TRBJ2-3,-,TRBV5-6,TGTGCCAGCAGGTCTTATATGGTCGGTCCAGATACGCAGTATTTT,CASRSYMVGPDTQYF
TRBJ2-7,TRBD2,TRBV19,TGTGCCAGTAATATTGGGACTAGCGGATCCTACGAGCAGTACTTC,CASNIGTSGSYEQYF
TRBJ2-5,-,TRBV7-3,TGTGCCAGCAGCTTAAACGGGGGGCCAGGGGAGACCCAGTACTTC,CASSLNGGPGETQYF
TRBJ1-3,-,TRBV9,TGTGCCAGCAGCGTAGGCAGGGGTATTGGAAACACCATATATTTT,CASSVGRGIGNTIYF